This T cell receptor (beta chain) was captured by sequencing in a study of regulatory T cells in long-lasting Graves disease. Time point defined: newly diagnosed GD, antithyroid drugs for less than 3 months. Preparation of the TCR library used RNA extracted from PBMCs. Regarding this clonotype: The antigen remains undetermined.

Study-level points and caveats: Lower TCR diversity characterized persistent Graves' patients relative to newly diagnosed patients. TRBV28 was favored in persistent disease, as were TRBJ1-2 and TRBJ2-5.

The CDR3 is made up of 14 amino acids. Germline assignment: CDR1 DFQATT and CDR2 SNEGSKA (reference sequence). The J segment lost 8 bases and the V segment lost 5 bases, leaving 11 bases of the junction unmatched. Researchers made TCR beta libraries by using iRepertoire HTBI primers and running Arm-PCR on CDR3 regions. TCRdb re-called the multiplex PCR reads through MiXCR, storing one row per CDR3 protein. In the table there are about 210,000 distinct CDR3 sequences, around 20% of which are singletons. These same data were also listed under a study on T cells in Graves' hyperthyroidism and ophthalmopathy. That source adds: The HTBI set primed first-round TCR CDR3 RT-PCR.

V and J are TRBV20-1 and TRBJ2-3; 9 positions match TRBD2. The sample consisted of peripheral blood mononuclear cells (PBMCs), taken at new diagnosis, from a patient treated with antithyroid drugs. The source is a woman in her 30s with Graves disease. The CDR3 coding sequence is TGCAGTGCTGAGGTCGGGACTAGCATGGGTACGCAGTATTTT. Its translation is CSAEVGTSMGTQYF.